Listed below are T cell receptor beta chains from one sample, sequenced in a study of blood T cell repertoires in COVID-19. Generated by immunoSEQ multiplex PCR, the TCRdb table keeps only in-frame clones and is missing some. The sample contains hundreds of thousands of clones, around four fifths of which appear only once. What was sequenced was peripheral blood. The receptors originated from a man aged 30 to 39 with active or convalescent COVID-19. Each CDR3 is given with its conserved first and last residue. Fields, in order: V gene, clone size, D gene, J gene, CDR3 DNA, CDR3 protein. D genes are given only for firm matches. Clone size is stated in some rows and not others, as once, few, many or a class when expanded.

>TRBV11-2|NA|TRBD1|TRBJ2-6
TGTGCCAGCAGCGGGACAGCAGGGGCCAACGTCCTGACTTTC
CASSGTAGANVLTF
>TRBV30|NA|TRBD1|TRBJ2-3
TGTGCCTGGAGTATTCCCCGCAGGGGGCGGGGAGATACGCAGTATTTT
CAWSIPRRGRGDTQYF
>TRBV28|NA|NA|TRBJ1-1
TGTGCCAGCAAGGGAACAGGGAAGAACACTGAAGCTTTCTTT
CASKGTGKNTEAFF
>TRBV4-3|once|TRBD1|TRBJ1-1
TGCGCCAGCAGCCAAGGAGGGACAGGGGTCGGCACTGAAGCTTTCTTT
CASSQGGTGVGTEAFF
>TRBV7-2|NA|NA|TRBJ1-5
TGTGCCAGCAGCTTAGTTTCCGGGTATAGCAATCAGCCCCAGCATTTT
CASSLVSGYSNQPQHF
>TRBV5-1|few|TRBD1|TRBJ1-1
TGCGCCAGCAGCTTTGGACAGGCCTTAAACACTGAAGCTTTCTTT
CASSFGQALNTEAFF
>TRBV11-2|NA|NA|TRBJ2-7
TGTGCCAGCAGCTTCTTGCGGGGATACGAGCAGTACTTC
CASSFLRGYEQYF
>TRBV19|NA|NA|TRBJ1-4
TGTGCCAGTAGTAGACAGTTCCCAACTAATGAAAAACTGTTTTTT
CASSRQFPTNEKLFF
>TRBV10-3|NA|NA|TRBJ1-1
TGTGCCATCAGTGAATTTTCCGGGACTGAAGCTTTCTTT
CAISEFSGTEAFF
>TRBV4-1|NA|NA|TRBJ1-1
TGCGCCAGCAGCCAAAATAGGGGAGGGGCATCCACTGAAGCTTTCTTT
CASSQNRGGASTEAFF
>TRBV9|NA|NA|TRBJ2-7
TGTGCCAGCAGCGTAGACAGCTCCTACGAGCAGTACTTC
CASSVDSSYEQYF
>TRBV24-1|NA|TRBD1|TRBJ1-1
TGTGCCACCAGTGCGGGACAGGGGGCCGGTGAAGCTTTCTTT
CATSAGQGAGEAFF
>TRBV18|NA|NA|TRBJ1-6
TGTGCCAGCTCACCTGTCGGGAATGGCGTCGGAAATAATTCACCCCTCCACTTT
CASSPVGNGVGNNSPLHF
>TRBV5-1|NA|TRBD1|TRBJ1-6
TGCGCCAGCAGCTTGGCAGGGGGCTTTTCACCCCTCCACTTT
CASSLAGGFSPLHF
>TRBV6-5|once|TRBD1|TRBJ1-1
TGTGCCAGCAGTTACGGGACGACAGGGACGGCTTTCTTT
CASSYGTTGTAFF
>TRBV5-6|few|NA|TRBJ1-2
TGTGCCAGCTCGGCAGGGTTAGTAGGCTACACCTTC
CASSAGLVGYTF
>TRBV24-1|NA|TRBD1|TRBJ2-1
TGTGCCACCAGTGATCACCGAGGGGGCCCCAATGAGCAGTTCTTC
CATSDHRGGPNEQFF
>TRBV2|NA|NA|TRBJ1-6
TGTGCCAGCAGTGAACGGGTAAATTCACCCCTCCACTTT
CASSERVNSPLHF
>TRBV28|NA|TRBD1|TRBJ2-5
TGTGCCAGCAGCCCCGAACAGGGGATTAGGGAGACCCAGTACTTC
CASSPEQGIRETQYF
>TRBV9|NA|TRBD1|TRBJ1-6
TGTGCCAGCAGCGCCTACGCAGGGGGTCTTAATTCACCCCTCCACTTT
CASSAYAGGLNSPLHF
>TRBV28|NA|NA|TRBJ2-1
TGTGCCAGCAGTTTATGGGCAGGCCCATACAATGAGCAGTTCTTC
CASSLWAGPYNEQFF
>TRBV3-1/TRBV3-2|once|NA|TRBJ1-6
TGTGCCAGCAGCCAAGAACAGCCTAATTCACCCCTCCACTTT
CASSQEQPNSPLHF
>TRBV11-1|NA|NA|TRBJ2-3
TGTGCCAGCAAGACCCGGGAGCGCACAGATACGCAGTATTTT
CASKTRERTDTQYF
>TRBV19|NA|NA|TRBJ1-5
TGTGCCAGTAGTATTCAGGATAGCAATCAGCCCCAGCATTTT
CASSIQDSNQPQHF
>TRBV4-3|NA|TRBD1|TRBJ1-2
TGCGCCAGCAGCCAAGAGCAGGGGGCAGGGTATGGCTACACCTTC
CASSQEQGAGYGYTF
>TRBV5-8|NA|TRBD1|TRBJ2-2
TGTGCCAGCAGCTTGGGGGACAGGGTCCCCGGGGAGCTGTTTTTT
CASSLGDRVPGELFF
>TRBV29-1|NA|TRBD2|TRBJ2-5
TGCAGCTTCCAAGCGGGGAGAGGAACCCAGTACTTC
CSFQAGRGTQYF
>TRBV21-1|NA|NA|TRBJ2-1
TGTGCCAGCAGCAAAGGACACTGGCCCCCTGCAGGGGCAGCGGGACGGAATGAGCAGTTCTTC
CASSKGHWPPAGAAGRNEQFF
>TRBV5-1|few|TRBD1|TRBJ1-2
TGCGCCAGCAGCTTAGGGCAGGGGGACGGCTACACCTTC
CASSLGQGDGYTF
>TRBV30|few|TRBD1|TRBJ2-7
TGTGCCTGGGGTGTCGGGACAGGGTTCCACGAGCAGTACTTC
CAWGVGTGFHEQYF
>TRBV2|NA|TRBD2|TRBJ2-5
TGTGCCAGCCACGTGGGGACTAGCGGGGGTCCGGAGACCCAGTACTTC
CASHVGTSGGPETQYF
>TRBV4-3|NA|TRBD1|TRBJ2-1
TGCGCCAGCAGCCCCTTCCAGGGGGCTTCCTACAATGAGCAGTTCTTC
CASSPFQGASYNEQFF
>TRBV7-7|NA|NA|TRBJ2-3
TGTGCCAGCAGCTTAACAGTCGGAAGAACAGATACGCAGTATTTT
CASSLTVGRTDTQYF
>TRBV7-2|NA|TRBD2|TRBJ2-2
TGTGCCAGCAGACACGCAGGGACTATGAACACCGGGGAGCTGTTTTTT
CASRHAGTMNTGELFF
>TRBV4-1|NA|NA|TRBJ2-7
TGCGCCAGCAGCGGGCCCGGAAGCTCCTACGAGCAGTACTTC
CASSGPGSSYEQYF
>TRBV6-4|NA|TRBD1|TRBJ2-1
TGTGCCCGCAGCCCCGGGACAGGGGGGGGGAATGAGCAGTTCTTC
CARSPGTGGGNEQFF
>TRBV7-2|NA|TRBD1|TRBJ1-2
TGTGCCAGCAGTAAAACCACGGGACAGGGGTATGGCTACACCTTC
CASSKTTGQGYGYTF
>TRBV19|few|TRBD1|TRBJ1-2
TGTGCCAGTAGTAAGGGAGACAGGGATGGCTACACCTTC
CASSKGDRDGYTF
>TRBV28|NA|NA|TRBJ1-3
TGTGCCAGCAGTTCGGTACAGATCGGAAACACCATATATTTT
CASSSVQIGNTIYF
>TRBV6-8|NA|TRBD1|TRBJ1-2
TGTGCCAGCAGTTTGAGGGACAGGGGCTATGGCTACACCTTC
CASSLRDRGYGYTF
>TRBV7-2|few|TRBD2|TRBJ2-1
TGTGCCAGCAGCTCACTAGCGGGACTTTACAATGAGCAGTTCTTC
CASSSLAGLYNEQFF
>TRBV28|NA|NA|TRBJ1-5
TGTGCCAGCAGGGGAAGCGGGAATCAGCCCCAGCATTTT
CASRGSGNQPQHF
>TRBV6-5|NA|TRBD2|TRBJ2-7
TGTGCCAGCAGTTACGAGGGTAGCGGGGTCCGGAACGAGCAGTACTTC
CASSYEGSGVRNEQYF
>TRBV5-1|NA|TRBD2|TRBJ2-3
TGCGCCAGCAGCTTGGGGACTAGCGGGGGGGCCATCTCAGATACGCAGTATTTT
CASSLGTSGGAISDTQYF